The rows below give T cell receptor beta chains drawn from one sample of a study of blood T cells in healthy people across ages. MiXCR, run by TCRdb on the 5' RACE reads, gives a single entry per CDR3 protein. This repertoire shows approximately 780,000 distinct CDR3 sequences, 20% to 30% found once; its top ten account for about 3%. These sequences were also reported in another study, on T cells of mothers and their children.

Sequences were obtained from blood. Receptor source: a boy between 10 and 17 years old in good health. Both conserved end residues are part of each CDR3. Each record gives: clone size, V gene, D gene, J gene, CDR3 protein. D genes are given only for firm matches. Expanded clones get a size class; other rows say once, few or many, or leave the size out.

>few|TRBV28|.|TRBJ2-5
CASSFADTQETQYF
>few|TRBV20-1|TRBD2|TRBJ2-1
CSYTGTSGNNEQFF
>.|TRBV5-5|TRBD1|TRBJ2-5
CASNDRTGTVQETQYF
>.|TRBV5-1|TRBD1|TRBJ2-7
CASSLSGQGSAYEQYF
>few|TRBV27|.|TRBJ2-5
CASRRDFLETQYF
>.|TRBV4-1|TRBD1|TRBJ2-1
CASSQGQGGYNEQFF
>.|TRBV29-1|TRBD1|TRBJ1-1
CSASGTGVGRAEAFF
>.|TRBV5-1|.|TRBJ2-1
CASSFYDGNEQFF
>.|TRBV12-3/TRBV12-4|.|TRBJ1-2
CASTSQGGYGYTF
>.|TRBV9|.|TRBJ2-7
CASSVGWSETEQYF
>few|TRBV6-5|TRBD2|TRBJ2-1
CASSTSSGNYNEQFF
>.|TRBV15|TRBD2|TRBJ2-5
CATSSGGTYQETQYF
>.|TRBV7-9|.|TRBJ2-7
CASSFAGGRYEQYF
>few|TRBV20-1|.|TRBJ2-7
CSARGSEGSGYEQYF
>few|TRBV10-3|.|TRBJ1-6
CAISEAGSPLHF
>many|TRBV7-9|.|TRBJ2-7
CASSFSGQSYEQYF
>many|TRBV5-5|.|TRBJ1-1
CASSLSSLNTEAFF
>.|TRBV15|.|TRBJ1-4
CATSSEGKLNEKLFF
>many|TRBV12-3/TRBV12-4|TRBD2|TRBJ2-7
CASSFGTSGVYEQYF
>.|TRBV10-3|TRBD2|TRBJ2-7
CAITTPGGPDEQYF
>few|TRBV7-2|TRBD2|TRBJ2-3
CASSFSAGSRDTQYF
>.|TRBV9|.|TRBJ2-5
CASSVGGQLSETQYF
>few|TRBV6-1|.|TRBJ2-5
CASSDWSETQYF
>few|TRBV7-8|TRBD2|TRBJ2-7
CASSNLAGVAYEQYF
>few|TRBV12-3/TRBV12-4|.|TRBJ2-5
CASSSSSATRNQYF
>few|TRBV2|TRBD1|TRBJ2-5
CASSVGQGAKEQYF
>few|TRBV10-2|.|.
CASSESLTNPYEQYF
>few|TRBV4-1|TRBD2|TRBJ2-3
CASSAPSGGSTDTQYF
>.|TRBV3-1|.|TRBJ1-2
CASSQVGGPNYGYTF
>few|TRBV20-1|TRBD1|TRBJ1-2
CSARGQGLGYGYTF
>.|TRBV7-9|.|TRBJ2-7
CASSLAPGGDYEQYF
>.|TRBV6-1|.|TRBJ2-7
CASSVGLGEQYF